This T cell receptor (beta chain) derives from a study of CD8 T cells in Susac syndrome. Per the germline V gene, CDR1 is MGHRA and CDR2 is YSYEKL. V gave up 3 bases and J gave up 4 bases, with 10 bases separating them. The CDR3 consists of 13 residues. Random hexamers primed reverse transcription of roughly 0.5 to 1 ug RNA. MiXCR, run by TCRdb on the immunoSEQ multiplex PCR reads, gives a single entry per CDR3 protein. The data show nearly 70,000 distinct CDR3 sequences, 85% to 95% seen once. Sequenced sample: CD8+ T cells from PBMCs. This TCR was recovered from a human donor in good health. V gene TRBV4-1 combines with J gene TRBJ2-7; D gene uncertain. The CDR3 DNA follows: TGCGCCAGCAGCCAGGACCCGACATACGAGCAGTACTTC. This codes for CASSQDPTYEQYF.